A selection of T cell receptor beta chains follows, all from one sample in a study of blood T cell repertoires in COVID-19. The repertoire was sequenced with immunoSEQ multiplex PCR; TCRdb's copy has only in-frame clones and lacks some. Here the sample spans 95,000 to 150,000 clones, about four fifths being singletons. Material: peripheral blood. The receptors stem from a man aged 55 to 70 with active or convalescent COVID-19. CDR3s include the opening cysteine and the closing phenylalanine or tryptophan. A D gene is named only where the DNA matches it firmly. Expanded clones get a size class; other rows say once, few or many, or leave the size out.

TRBJ2-7 | NA | TRBV29-1 | NA | CSVAVTHYEQYF | TGCAGCGTTGCTGTGACTCATTACGAGCAGTACTTC
TRBJ2-1 | NA | TRBV6-6 | NA | CASSYTRGNNEQFF | TGTGCCAGCAGTTACACCCGGGGAAACAATGAGCAGTTCTTC
TRBJ2-3 | NA | TRBV6-5 | TRBD1 | CASRTRDRFTDTQYF | TGTGCCAGCAGAACCCGGGACAGATTCACAGATACGCAGTATTTT
TRBJ2-2 | NA | TRBV5-1 | TRBD1 | CASSFQGAGGELFF | TGCGCCAGCAGCTTCCAGGGGGCTGGCGGGGAGCTGTTTTTT
TRBJ2-2 | NA | TRBV2 | TRBD1 | CASMRGRSGELFF | TGTGCCAGCATGAGGGGGCGGTCCGGGGAGCTGTTTTTT
TRBJ2-5 | NA | TRBV27 | NA | CASSPLSDFQETQYF | TGTGCCAGCAGTCCTTTATCGGACTTCCAAGAGACCCAGTACTTC
TRBJ2-7 | NA | TRBV30 | TRBD1 | CAWARDRTLGF | TGTGCCTGGGCTAGGGACAGAACACTTGGCTTC
TRBJ1-2 | NA | TRBV6-2/TRBV6-3 | NA | CASSFGQRGYTF | TGTGCCAGCAGTTTCGGACAGCGCGGCTACACCTTC
TRBJ2-3 | NA | TRBV7-2 | TRBD1 | CASGKGARDTQYF | TGTGCCAGCGGGAAGGGGGCAAGAGATACGCAGTATTTT
TRBJ1-1 | few | TRBV6-5 | NA | CASSYRGIGTEAFF | TGTGCCAGCAGTTACAGGGGAATTGGGACTGAAGCTTTCTTT
TRBJ2-7 | NA | TRBV3-1/TRBV3-2 | NA | CASSEMTDSYEQYF | TGTGCCAGCAGCGAGATGACTGACTCCTACGAGCAGTACTTC
TRBJ2-7 | NA | TRBV18 | NA | CASSPIRGERSEQYF | TGTGCCAGCTCACCAATCAGGGGGGAGCGTAGCGAGCAGTACTTC
TRBJ2-5 | few | TRBV29-1 | NA | CSAQGFRETQYF | TGCAGCGCCCAGGGGTTCCGGGAGACCCAGTACTTC
TRBJ1-3 | NA | TRBV7-6 | TRBD1 | CASSLGQGGAGNTIYF | TGTGCCAGCAGCTTAGGACAGGGAGGCGCTGGAAACACCATATATTTT
TRBJ2-3 | NA | TRBV19 | TRBD1 | CASTIGGSTTDTQYF | TGTGCCAGTACCATAGGGGGCAGCACCACAGATACGCAGTATTTT
TRBJ1-2 | NA | TRBV6-6 | NA | CASSFTDPYGYTF | TGTGCCAGCAGTTTCACAGATCCTTATGGCTACACCTTC
TRBJ2-5 | once | TRBV19 | TRBD1 | CASSKGQGPQETQYF | TGTGCCAGTAGTAAGGGACAGGGTCCCCAAGAGACCCAGTACTTC
TRBJ2-1 | NA | TRBV6-6 | NA | CASSYIPDNEQFF | TGTGCCAGCAGTTACATCCCCGACAATGAGCAGTTCTTC
TRBJ2-7 | NA | TRBV2 | NA | CASRADSSREQYF | TGTGCCAGCAGAGCAGACAGCTCCCGGGAGCAGTACTTC
TRBJ1-2 | few | TRBV28 | NA | CATDLDSNYGYTF | TGTGCCACTGACTTGGACAGTAACTATGGCTACACCTTC
TRBJ2-7 | few | TRBV7-9 | NA | CASRGTRSYEQYF | TGTGCCAGCAGGGGGACAAGGAGCTACGAGCAGTACTTC
TRBJ2-7 | NA | TRBV29-1 | NA | CSVAHGYEQYF | TGCAGCGTTGCCCACGGCTACGAGCAGTACTTC
TRBJ2-7 | NA | TRBV7-2 | TRBD1 | CASSLLKGAHEQYF | TGTGCCAGCAGCTTACTTAAGGGGGCCCACGAGCAGTACTTC
TRBJ2-3 | few | TRBV3-1/TRBV3-2 | NA | CASKGGTSSDTQYF | TGTGCCAGCAAGGGAGGAACCTCCTCAGATACGCAGTATTTT
TRBJ1-5 | NA | TRBV10-2 | TRBD1 | CASSGTGEEPQHF | TGCGCCAGCAGTGGGACAGGGGAAGAGCCCCAGCATTTT
TRBJ1-5 | NA | TRBV11-2 | NA | CASIADTNNPQHF | TGTGCCAGCATCGCGGACACCAACAATCCCCAGCATTTT
TRBJ2-1 | NA | TRBV11-2 | NA | CASTRQLSQEQFF | TGTGCCAGCACCAGACAACTTTCCCAAGAGCAGTTCTTC
TRBJ2-1 | few | TRBV29-1 | NA | CSVRPGSYNEQFF | TGCAGCGTTCGCCCAGGCTCCTACAATGAGCAGTTCTTC
TRBJ1-5 | NA | TRBV10-3 | TRBD1 | CAISATGGDQPQHF | TGTGCCATCAGTGCGACAGGGGGCGATCAGCCCCAGCATTTT
TRBJ2-7 | NA | TRBV7-2 | TRBD1 | CASSSGTGGYEQYF | TGTGCCAGCAGCTCCGGGACAGGGGGCTACGAGCAGTACTTC
TRBJ2-5 | few | TRBV7-7 | NA | CASSLVRGTLETQYF | TGTGCCAGCAGCTTAGTTAGAGGGACACTAGAGACCCAGTACTTC
TRBJ1-2 | NA | TRBV27 | TRBD1 | CASSLWGQPAYGYTF | TGTGCCAGCAGTTTATGGGGACAGCCAGCCTATGGCTACACCTTC
TRBJ2-7 | few | TRBV14 | TRBD1 | CASSQANRGYEQYF | TGTGCCAGCAGCCAAGCGAACAGGGGCTACGAGCAGTACTTC
TRBJ1-2 | NA | TRBV7-9 | NA | CASSRTGIAGYTF | TGTGCCAGCAGCCGAACAGGAATCGCTGGCTACACCTTC
TRBJ2-2 | NA | TRBV5-1 | NA | CASSLAGNTGELFF | TGCGCCAGCAGCTTGGCCGGGAACACCGGGGAGCTGTTTTTT
TRBJ2-7 | NA | TRBV28 | NA | CASRLTGEQYF | TGTGCCAGCAGGCTTACGGGGGAGCAGTACTTC